One and the same sample provided the 21 T cell receptor beta chains below, sequenced in a study of OX40 agonist ivuxolimab in advanced cancers. The library came from the immunoSEQ multiplex PCR assay. TCRdb re-hosts the immuneACCESS table, in-frame sequences only. Its copies lack some clones; in the studies checked, an unresolved V gene accounts for under half of them, and the cause for the rest is not known. This sample is represented by tens of thousands of clones; roughly 87% of them were singletons. The ten largest account for approximately 2.5% of the sample. The sample here was CD4+ or CD8+ T cells sorted from blood, taken in a trial of the OX40 agonist ivuxolimab. Every receptor here comes from an adult with an advanced solid tumor such as melanoma, head and neck, liver or kidney cancer.

This clone was detected only once. This chain connects TRBV5-5 to TRBJ1-1; D is perhaps TRBD1 (5 bases). The germline gives CDR1 SGHKS, CDR2 YYEKEE (reference sequence). V lost 5 bases and J 1 base, leaving 9 bases between the germline ends. The CDR3 loop spans 13 amino acids. The CDR3 bases are TGTGCCAGCAGGCCAGGACAGAACACTGAAGCTTTCTTT. This translates into CASRPGQNTEAFF. Based on the CDR3 plus reference TRBV5-5 and TRBJ1-1, the full variable domain is DAGVTQSPTHLIKTRGQQVTLRCSPISGHKSVSWYQQVLGQGPQFIFQYYEKEERGRGNFPDRFSARQFPNYSSELNVNALLLGDSALYLCASRPGQNTEAFFGQGTRLTVV.

This rearrangement joins TRBV5-1 to TRBJ1-3, with TRBD1 identical over 9 bases. CDR3 length equals 14 residues. Germline CDR1 reads SGHRS; CDR2 reads YFSETQ. J was trimmed by 2 bases and V by 4 bases; bases with no gene match: 1. The CDR3 loop reads CASSGTGTGNTIYF. CDR3 DNA sequence: TGCGCCAGCAGCGGGACAGGGACTGGAAACACCATATATTTT. Filled out from reference TRBV5-1 and TRBJ1-3, the complete variable domain reads KAGVTQTPRYLIKTRGQQVTLSCSPISGHRSVSWYQQTPGQGLQFLFEYFSETQRNKGNFPGRFSGRQFSNSRSEMNVSTLELGDSALYLCASSGTGTGNTIYFGEGSWLTVV.

V and J are TRBV10-2 and TRBJ1-3, with unresolved D. Trimming stripped 8 bases from V and 4 bases from J, with 12 bases between. Germline CDR1 and CDR2: WSHSY and SAAADI. The length of the CDR3 is 13 residues. In DNA, the CDR3 is TGCGCCAGCTACTCGGGGTGGGGAAACACCATATATTTT. It codes for CASYSGWGNTIYF.

The gene calls are TRBV2 and TRBJ2-5; D uncertain. CDR1 SNHLY and CDR2 FYNNEI come from the germline V gene. The CDR3 loop spans 13 amino acids. The germline V and J ends were trimmed by 6 bases and 2 bases, with 10 bases remaining between them. CDR3 sequence reads: CASRLQVQETQYF. The CDR3 nucleotides are TGTGCCAGCAGGCTGCAGGTTCAAGAGACCCAGTACTTC.

The chain carries TRBV19 and TRBJ1-2; 10 positions agree with TRBD1. Looked up from germline, CDR1 is LNHDA and CDR2 is SQIVND (reference sequence). This CDR3 is built from 15 residues. J was trimmed by 7 bases and V by 3 bases; bases with no gene match: 8. The CDR3 spells CASSIHSDRGSGYTF. The DNA for the CDR3 is TGTGCCAGTAGTATTCACTCGGACAGGGGGTCTGGCTACACCTTC.

CDR3 region: CASSSPVGTQYF. The CDR3 region has the DNA TGTGCCAGCAGCTCCCCAGTGGGGACCCAGTACTTC. V and J are TRBV7-6 and TRBJ2-5; D ambiguous. Trimming pared 4 bases from V and 7 bases from J, leaving 10 bases between. The CDR3 covers 12 residues. Germline values: CDR1 SGHVS, CDR2 FNYEAQ.

This clone occurred once. The rearrangement uses TRBV7-3 and TRBJ2-2; D tentatively fits TRBD1 or TRBD2 (6 bases each). The germline V gene encodes CDR1 SGHTA and CDR2 FQGTGA. There are 13 residues in the CDR3. V was clipped by 7 bases and J by 7 bases, with 13 bases between them. For the CDR3, the DNA is TGTGCCAGCACCCTAGGAGGGGGCGGGGAGCTGTTTTTT. It translates to CASTLGGGGELFF.

The J gene is TRBJ2-7, the V gene TRBV5-1, with TRBD1 matching over 10 bases. The germline V gene has CDR1 SGHRS and CDR2 YFSETQ. CDR3 size: 13 residues. Germline trimming cut 4 bases from V and 6 bases from J; bases unmatched to any gene: 4. CDR3 nucleotide sequence: TGCGCCAGCAGCCCCGGGACAGGGGTCGAGCAGTACTTC. It specifies CASSPGTGVEQYF.

The rearrangement joins TRBV4-1 to TRBJ2-2; TRBD2 agrees at 10 bases. This CDR3 has 17 amino acids. V shed 0 bases, J shed 2 bases, and the junction held 3 bases outside the gene matches. Looked up from germline, CDR1 is MGHRA and CDR2 is YSYEKL. The CDR3 region is CASSQDQRGGNTGELFF. CDR3 coding DNA: TGCGCCAGCAGCCAAGATCAGCGGGGGGGCAACACCGGGGAGCTGTTTTTT.

The J gene is TRBJ1-4, the V gene TRBV28; D is uncertain. The CDR3 extends over 13 amino acids. Trimming removed 1 base from V and 7 bases from J, with 7 bases in between. Germline lookup yields CDR1 MDHEN and CDR2 SYDVKM. CDR3 sequence reads: CASSLLAREKLFF. DNA of the CDR3: TGTGCCAGCAGTTTATTGGCGCGTGAAAAACTGTTTTTT.

This clone was found a few times. The J gene is TRBJ1-4, the V gene TRBV21-1; TRBD1 is the table's D call, not checked against the DNA. TRBV21-1 is a pseudogene. The CDR3 totals 13 residues. The DNA for the CDR3 is TGTGCCAGCAGCGCCAGGGTTTGCGAAAAACTGTTTTTT. This sequence encodes CASSARVCEKLFF.

The chain carries TRBV6-1 and TRBJ1-4; weak D call: TRBD1 (5 bases). The germline CDR1 and CDR2 sequences are MNHNS and SASEGT. The CDR3 is 15 amino acids. V lost 5 bases and J lost 7, with 17 bases in between. The CDR3 loop reads CASSLSGAGGEKLFF. Here the CDR3 DNA reads TGTGCCAGCAGTCTCTCCGGGGCAGGAGGTGAAAAACTGTTTTTT.

The chain couples TRBV7-8 to TRBJ1-1, with D unclear. In germline, CDR1 is SGHVS, CDR2 FQNEAQ. V gave up 8 bases and J gave up 1 base, with 11 bases separating them. The CDR3 is made up of 13 amino acids. Here the CDR3 reads CASVWAPNTEAFF. The DNA of the CDR3 is TGTGCCAGCGTTTGGGCCCCGAACACTGAAGCTTTCTTT.

The chain combines TRBV11-2 with TRBJ2-7; 8 bases are a match to TRBD1. Germline CDR1 SGHAT, CDR2 FQNNGV. V lost 2 bases and J lost 5; bases outside the gene matches: 8. The CDR3 runs to 15 residues. The CDR3 sequence: CASSLLSGGLNEQYF. The CDR3 nucleotides are TGTGCCAGCAGCTTATTGTCAGGGGGCTTGAACGAGCAGTACTTC.

The chain combines TRBV6-6 with TRBJ2-1; weak D call: TRBD1 (5 bases). Germline-derived CDR1 and CDR2 are MNHNY and SVGAGI (reference sequence). The ends were cut back, 7 bases at V and 8 bases at J, with 12 bases in the middle. This CDR3 contains 12 residues. CDR3 sequence: CASNLGVDEQFF. The CDR3 bases are TGTGCCAGCAATTTAGGGGTTGATGAGCAGTTCTTC.

This sequence joins TRBV30 and TRBJ2-1; D gene uncertain. The CDR3 spans 14 residues. Germline CDR1 GTSNPN, CDR2 SVGIG (reference sequence). V lost 7 bases, J lost 4 bases, and 17 bases lay in between. CDR3 residues: CAFERLSLYNEQFF. The DNA of the CDR3 is TGTGCCTTCGAAAGACTGAGTCTATACAATGAGCAGTTCTTC.

In this sample, this clone turned up a few times. The junction does not match germline at one end; this may be a read error. V and J are TRBV30 and TRBJ2-1, with 11 bases that match TRBD2. The CDR3 has 14 amino acids. The germline V gene encodes CDR1 GTSNPN and CDR2 SVGIG (reference sequence). The CDR3 sequence: CARSVGTSGWEQFF. CDR3 DNA sequence: TGTGCCCGGAGTGTGGGGACTAGCGGCTGGGAGCAGTTCTTC.

This chain uses TRBV7-6 with TRBJ2-5; D is undetermined. Germline CDR1 is SGHVS and CDR2 is FNYEAQ. V lost 4 bases and J lost 3, with 3 bases in between. The CDR3 runs 11 residues. The CDR3 nucleotides read TGTGCCAGCAGCTCCGAAGAGACCCAGTACTTC. Translated: CASSSEETQYF.

The V call is TRBV18, the J call TRBJ2-3; D gene ambiguous. This CDR3 spans 16 amino acids. V was clipped by 6 bases and J by 1 base, with 17 bases between them. Germline V gene sequence: CDR1 KGHSH, CDR2 LQKENI. As DNA, the CDR3 is TGTGCCAGCTCGTCCTCGGTCGGTCTAGGCACAGATACGCAGTATTTT. This translates into CASSSSVGLGTDTQYF.

The rearrangement uses TRBV18 and TRBJ1-2, with 12 nucleotides matching TRBD1. This CDR3 is 14 amino acids long. The V segment lost 1 base and the J segment 7 bases; nucleotides outside the gene matches: 1. The V gene's germline CDR1 is KGHSH and CDR2 LQKENI. CDR3 bases: TGTGCCAGCTCACCACAGGGACAGGGGGCTGGCTACACCTTC. It translates to CASSPQGQGAGYTF.

The rearrangement joins TRBV2 to TRBJ1-2; 8 bases fit TRBD1. The CDR3 totals 15 residues. With 5 bases clipped from V and 4 bases from J, the junction kept 9 bases outside the gene matches. Germline CDR1 and CDR2: SNHLY and FYNNEI. CDR3 nucleotide sequence: TGTGCCAGCAGTATTCTGGCAGGGGGCGGCTATGGCTACACCTTC. It encodes CASSILAGGGYGYTF.